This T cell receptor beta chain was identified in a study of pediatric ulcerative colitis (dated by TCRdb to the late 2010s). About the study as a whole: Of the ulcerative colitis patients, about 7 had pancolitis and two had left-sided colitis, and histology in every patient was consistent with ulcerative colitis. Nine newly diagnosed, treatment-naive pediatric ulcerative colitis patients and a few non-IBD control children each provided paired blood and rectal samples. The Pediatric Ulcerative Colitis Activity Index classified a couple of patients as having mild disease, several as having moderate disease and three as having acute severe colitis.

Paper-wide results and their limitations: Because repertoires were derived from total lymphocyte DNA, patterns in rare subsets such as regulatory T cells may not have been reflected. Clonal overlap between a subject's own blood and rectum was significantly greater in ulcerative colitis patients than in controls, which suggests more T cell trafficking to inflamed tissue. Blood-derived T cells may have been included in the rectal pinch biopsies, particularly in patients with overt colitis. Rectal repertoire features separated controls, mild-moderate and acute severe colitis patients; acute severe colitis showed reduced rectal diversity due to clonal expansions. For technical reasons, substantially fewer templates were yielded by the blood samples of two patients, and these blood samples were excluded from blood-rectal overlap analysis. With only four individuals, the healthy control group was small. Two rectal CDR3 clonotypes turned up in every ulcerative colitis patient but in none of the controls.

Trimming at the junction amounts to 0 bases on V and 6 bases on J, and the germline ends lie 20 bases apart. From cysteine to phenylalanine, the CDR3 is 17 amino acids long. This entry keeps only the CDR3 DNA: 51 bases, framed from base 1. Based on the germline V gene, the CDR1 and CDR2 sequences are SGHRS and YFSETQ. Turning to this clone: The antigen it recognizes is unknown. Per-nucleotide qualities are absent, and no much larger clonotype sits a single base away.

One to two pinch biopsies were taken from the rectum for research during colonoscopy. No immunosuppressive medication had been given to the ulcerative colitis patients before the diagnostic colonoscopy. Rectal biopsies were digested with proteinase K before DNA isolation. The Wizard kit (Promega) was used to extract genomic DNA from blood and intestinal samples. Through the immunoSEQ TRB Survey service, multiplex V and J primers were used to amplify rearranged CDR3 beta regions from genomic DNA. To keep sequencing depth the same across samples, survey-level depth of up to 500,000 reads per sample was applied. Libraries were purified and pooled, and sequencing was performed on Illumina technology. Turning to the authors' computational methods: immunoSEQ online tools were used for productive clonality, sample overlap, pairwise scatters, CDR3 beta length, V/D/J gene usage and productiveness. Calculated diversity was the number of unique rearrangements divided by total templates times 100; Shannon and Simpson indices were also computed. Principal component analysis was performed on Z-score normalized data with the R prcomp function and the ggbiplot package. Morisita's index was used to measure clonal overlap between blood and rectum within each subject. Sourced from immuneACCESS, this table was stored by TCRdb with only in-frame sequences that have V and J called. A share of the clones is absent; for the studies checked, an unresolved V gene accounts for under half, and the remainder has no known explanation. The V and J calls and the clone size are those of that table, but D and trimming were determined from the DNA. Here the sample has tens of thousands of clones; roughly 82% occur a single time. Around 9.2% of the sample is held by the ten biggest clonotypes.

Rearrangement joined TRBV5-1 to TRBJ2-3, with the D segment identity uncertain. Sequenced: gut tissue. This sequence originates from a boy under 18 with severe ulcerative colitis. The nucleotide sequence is TGCGCCAGCAGCTTGGCCGGTATAGCCTCCGCTATGGATACGCAGTATTTT. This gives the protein CASSLAGIASAMDTQYF.